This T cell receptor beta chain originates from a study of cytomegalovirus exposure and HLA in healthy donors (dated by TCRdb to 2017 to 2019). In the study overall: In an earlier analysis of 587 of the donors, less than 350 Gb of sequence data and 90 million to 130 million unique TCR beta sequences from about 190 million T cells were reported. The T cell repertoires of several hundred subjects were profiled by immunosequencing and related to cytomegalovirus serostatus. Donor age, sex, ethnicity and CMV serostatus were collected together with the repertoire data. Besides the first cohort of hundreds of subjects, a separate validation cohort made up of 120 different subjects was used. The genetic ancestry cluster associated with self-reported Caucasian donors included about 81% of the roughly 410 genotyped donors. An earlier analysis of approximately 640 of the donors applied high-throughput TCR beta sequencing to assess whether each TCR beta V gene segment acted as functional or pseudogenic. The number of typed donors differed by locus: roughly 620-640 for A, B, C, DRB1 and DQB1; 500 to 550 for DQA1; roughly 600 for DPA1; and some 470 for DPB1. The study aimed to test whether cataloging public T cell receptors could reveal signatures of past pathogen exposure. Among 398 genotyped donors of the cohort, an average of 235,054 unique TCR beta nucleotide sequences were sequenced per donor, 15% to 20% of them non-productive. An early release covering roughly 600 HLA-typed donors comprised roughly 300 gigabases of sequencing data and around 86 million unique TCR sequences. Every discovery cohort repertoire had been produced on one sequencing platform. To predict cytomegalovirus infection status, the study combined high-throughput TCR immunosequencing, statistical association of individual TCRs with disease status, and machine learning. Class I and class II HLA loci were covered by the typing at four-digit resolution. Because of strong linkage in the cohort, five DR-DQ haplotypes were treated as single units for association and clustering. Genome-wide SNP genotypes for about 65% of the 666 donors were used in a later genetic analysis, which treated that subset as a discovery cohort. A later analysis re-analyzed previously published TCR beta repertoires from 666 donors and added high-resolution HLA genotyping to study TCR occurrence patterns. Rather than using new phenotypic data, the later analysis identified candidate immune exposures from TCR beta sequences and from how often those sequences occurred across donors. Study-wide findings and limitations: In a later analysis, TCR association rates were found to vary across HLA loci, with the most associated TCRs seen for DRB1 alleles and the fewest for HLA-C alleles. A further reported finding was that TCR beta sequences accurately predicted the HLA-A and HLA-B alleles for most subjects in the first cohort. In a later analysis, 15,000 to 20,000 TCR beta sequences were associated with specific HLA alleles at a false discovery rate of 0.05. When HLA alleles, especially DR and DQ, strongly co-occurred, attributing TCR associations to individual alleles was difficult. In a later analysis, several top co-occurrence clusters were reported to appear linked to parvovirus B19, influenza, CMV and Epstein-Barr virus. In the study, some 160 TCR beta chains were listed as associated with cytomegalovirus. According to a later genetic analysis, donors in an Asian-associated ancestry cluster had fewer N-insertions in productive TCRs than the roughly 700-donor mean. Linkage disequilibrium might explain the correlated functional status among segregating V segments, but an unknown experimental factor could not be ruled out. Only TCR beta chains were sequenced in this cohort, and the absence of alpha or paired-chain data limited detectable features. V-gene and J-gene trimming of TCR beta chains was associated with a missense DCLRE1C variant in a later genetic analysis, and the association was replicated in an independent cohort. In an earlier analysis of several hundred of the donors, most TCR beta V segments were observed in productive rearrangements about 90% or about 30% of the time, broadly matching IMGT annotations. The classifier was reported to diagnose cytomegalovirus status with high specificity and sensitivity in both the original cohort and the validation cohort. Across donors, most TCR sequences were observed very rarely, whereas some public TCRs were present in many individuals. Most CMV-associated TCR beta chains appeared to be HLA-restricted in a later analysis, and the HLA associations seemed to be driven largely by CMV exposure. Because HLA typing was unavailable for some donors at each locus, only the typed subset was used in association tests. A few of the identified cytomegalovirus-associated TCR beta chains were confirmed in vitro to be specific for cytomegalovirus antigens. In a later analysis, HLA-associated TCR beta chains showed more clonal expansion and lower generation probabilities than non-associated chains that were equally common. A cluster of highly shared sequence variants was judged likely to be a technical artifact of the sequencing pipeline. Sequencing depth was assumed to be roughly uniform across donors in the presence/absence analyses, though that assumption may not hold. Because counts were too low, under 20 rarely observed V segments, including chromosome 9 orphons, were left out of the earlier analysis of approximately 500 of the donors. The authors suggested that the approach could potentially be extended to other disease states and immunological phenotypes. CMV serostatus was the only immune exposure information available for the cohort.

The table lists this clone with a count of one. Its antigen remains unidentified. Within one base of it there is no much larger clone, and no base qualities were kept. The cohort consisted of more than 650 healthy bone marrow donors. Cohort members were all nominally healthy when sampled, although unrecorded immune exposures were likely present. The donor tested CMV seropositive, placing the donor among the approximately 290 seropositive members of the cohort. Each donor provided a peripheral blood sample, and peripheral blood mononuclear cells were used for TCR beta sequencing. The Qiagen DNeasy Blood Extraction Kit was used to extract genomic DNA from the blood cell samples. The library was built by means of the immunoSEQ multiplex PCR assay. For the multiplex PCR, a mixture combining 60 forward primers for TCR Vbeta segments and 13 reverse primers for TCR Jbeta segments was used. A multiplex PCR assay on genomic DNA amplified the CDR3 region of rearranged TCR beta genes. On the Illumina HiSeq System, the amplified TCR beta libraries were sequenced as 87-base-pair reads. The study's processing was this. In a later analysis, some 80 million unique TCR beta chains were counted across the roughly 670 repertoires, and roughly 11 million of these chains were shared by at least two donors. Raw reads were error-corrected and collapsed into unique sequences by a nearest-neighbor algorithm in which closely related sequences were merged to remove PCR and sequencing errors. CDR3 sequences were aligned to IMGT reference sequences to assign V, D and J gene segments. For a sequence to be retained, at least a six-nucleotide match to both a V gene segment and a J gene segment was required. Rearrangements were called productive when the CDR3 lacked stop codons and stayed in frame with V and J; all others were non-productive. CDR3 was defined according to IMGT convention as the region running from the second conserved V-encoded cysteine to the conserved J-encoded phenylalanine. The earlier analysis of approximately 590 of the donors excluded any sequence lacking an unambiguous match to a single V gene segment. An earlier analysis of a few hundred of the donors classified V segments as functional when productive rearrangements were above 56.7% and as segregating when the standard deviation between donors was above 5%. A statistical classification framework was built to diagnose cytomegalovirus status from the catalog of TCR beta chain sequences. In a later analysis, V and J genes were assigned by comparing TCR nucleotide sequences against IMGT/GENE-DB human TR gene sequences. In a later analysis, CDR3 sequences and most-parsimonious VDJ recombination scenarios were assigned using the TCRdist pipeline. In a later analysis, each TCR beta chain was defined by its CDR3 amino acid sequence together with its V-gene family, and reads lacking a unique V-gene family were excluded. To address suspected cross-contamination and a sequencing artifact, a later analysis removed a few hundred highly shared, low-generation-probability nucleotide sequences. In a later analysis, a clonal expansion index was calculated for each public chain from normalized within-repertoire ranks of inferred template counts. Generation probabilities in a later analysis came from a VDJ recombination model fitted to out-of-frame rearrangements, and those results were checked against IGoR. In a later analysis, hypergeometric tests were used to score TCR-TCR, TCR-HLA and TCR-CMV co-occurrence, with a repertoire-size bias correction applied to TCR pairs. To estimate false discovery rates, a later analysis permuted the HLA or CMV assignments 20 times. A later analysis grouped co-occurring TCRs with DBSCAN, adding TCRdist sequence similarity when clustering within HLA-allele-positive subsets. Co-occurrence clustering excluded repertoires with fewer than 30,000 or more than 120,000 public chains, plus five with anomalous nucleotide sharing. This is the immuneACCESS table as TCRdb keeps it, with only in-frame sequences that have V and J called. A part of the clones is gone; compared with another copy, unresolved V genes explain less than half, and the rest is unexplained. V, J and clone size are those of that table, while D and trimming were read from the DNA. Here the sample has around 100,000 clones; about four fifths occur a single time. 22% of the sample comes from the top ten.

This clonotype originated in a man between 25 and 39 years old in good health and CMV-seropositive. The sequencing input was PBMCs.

The CDR3 here reads CASSLGQGSMNTEAFF. Read as DNA, the sequence is TGTGCCAGCAGCCTTGGACAGGGCTCAATGAACACTGAAGCTTTCTTT. This receptor chain uses TRBV11-3 and TRBJ1-1; 8 central bases correspond to TRBD1. The germline V gene provides CDR1 SGHNT and CDR2 YENEEA. The CDR3 runs 16 residues from the cysteine to the phenylalanine. The kept DNA is CDR3 alone, 48 bases in frame from the first base. Germline trimming amounts to 5 bases on V and 0 bases on J, with 8 as the count of junction bases outside the gene matches. With the rest looked up from the reference TRBV11-3 and TRBJ1-1 genes rather than sequenced, the full variable domain is EAGVVQSPRYKIIEKKQPVAFWCNPISGHNTLYWYLQNLGQGPELLIRYENEEAVDDSQLPKDRFSAERLKGVDSTLKIQPAELGDSAVYLCASSLGQGSMNTEAFFGQGTRLTVV.